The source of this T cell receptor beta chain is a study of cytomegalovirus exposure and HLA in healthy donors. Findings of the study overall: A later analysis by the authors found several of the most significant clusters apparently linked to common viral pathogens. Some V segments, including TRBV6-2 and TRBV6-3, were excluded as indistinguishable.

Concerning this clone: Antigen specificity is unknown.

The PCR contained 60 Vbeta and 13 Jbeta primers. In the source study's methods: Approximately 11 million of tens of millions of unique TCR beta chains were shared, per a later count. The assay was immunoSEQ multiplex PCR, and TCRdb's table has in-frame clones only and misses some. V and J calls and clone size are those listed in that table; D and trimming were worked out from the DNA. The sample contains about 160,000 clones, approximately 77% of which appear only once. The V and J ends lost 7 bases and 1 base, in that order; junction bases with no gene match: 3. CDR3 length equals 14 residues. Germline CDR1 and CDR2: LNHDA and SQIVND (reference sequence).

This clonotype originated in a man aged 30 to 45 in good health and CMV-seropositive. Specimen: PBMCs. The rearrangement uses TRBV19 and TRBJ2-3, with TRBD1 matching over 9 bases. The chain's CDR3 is CASKRQGGTDTQYF. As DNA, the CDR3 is TGTGCCAGTAAAAGACAGGGGGGCACAGATACGCAGTATTTT.